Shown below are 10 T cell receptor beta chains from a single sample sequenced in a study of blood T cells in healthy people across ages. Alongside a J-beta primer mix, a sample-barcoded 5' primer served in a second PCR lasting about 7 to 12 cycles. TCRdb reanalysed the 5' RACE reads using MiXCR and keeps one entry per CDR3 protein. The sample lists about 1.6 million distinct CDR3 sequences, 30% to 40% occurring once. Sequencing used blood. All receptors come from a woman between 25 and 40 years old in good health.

The CDR3 DNA reads TGCGCCAGCAGCCAAGATCCAGGGTATGTGAATGAGCAGTTCTTC. The encoded protein is CASSQDPGYVNEQFF. The chain links TRBV4-1 to TRBJ2-1, with D tentatively TRBD1 (5 bases). Germline assignment: CDR1 MGHRA and CDR2 YSYEKL. V lost 0 bases, J lost 7 bases, and 13 bases lay in between. There are 15 residues in the CDR3.

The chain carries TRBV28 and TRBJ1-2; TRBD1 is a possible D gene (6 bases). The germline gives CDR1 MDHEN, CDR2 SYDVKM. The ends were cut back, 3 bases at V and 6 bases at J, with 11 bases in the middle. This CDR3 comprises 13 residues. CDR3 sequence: CASSFWRGHGYTF. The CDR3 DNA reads TGTGCCAGCAGTTTCTGGCGGGGGCATGGCTACACCTTC.

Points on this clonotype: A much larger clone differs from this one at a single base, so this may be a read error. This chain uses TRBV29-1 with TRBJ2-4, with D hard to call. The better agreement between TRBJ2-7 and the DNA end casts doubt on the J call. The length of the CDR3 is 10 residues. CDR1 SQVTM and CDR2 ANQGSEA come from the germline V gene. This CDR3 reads CSVYSYEQYF. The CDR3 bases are TGCAGCGTTTACAGCTACGAGCAGTACTTC.

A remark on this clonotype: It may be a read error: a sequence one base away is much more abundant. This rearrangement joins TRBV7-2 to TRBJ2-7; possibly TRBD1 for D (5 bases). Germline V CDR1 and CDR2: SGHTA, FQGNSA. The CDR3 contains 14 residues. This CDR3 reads CAGSLWGGSYEQYF. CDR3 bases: TGTGCCGGCAGCTTATGGGGCGGTTCCTACGAGCAGTACTTC.

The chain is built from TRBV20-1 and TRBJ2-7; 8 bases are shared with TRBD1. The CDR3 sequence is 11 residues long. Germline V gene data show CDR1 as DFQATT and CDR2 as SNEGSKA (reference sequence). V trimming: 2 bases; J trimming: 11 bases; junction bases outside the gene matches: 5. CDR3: CSARRDRWKYF. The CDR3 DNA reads TGCAGTGCTAGACGGGACAGGTGGAAGTACTTC.

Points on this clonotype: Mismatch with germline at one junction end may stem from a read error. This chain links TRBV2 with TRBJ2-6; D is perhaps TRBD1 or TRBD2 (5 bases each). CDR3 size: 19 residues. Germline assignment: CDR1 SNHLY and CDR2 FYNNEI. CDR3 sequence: CASSEAVAWGSSGANVLTF. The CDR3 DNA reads TGTGCCAGCAGCGAAGCGGTAGCTTGGGGGAGCTCTGGGGCCAACGTCCTGACTTTC.

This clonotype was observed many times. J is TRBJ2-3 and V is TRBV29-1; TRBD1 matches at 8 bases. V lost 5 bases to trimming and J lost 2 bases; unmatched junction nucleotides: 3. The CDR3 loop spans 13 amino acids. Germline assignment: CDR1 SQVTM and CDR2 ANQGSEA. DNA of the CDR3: TGCAGCGTTCAGGGGGCGTACACAGATACGCAGTATTTT. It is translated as CSVQGAYTDTQYF.

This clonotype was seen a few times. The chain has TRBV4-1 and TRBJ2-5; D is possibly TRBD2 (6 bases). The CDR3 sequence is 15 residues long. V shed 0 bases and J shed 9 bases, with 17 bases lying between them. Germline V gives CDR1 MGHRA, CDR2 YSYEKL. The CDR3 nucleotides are TGCGCCAGCAGCCAAGATTGGAGGGAACCCAGGGCCCAGTACTTC. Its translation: CASSQDWREPRAQYF.

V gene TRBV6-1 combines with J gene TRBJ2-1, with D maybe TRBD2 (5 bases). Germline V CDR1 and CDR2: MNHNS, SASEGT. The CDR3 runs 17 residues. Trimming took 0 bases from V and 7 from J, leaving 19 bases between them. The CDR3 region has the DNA TGTGCCAGCAGTGAAGCGCTTCTCGGGAAAGGCGCGAATGAGCAGTTCTTC. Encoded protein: CASSEALLGKGANEQFF.

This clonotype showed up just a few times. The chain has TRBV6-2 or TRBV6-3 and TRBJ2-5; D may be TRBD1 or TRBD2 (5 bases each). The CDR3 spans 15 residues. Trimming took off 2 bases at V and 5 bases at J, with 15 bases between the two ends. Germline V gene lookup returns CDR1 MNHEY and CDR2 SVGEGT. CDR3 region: CASSYGGPPRETQYF. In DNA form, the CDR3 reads TGTGCCAGCAGTTACGGGGGACCGCCAAGGGAGACCCAGTACTTC.